This passage covers 24 T cell receptor beta chains from one sample sequenced in a study of memory CD4+ T cells and cytomegalovirus serostatus. Single viable CD3+CD4+CD8-CD45RO+ cells were sorted as the memory CD4+ T cells. The method was immunoSEQ multiplex PCR; TCRdb's version includes in-frame clones alone and lacks a portion of them. This table has more than 55,000 clones, 75% to 90% appearing once. The sequencing sample was made of memory CD4+ T cells from blood. These receptors originate from an adult in good health and CMV-seronegative.

This clone was seen only a few times. This rearrangement joins TRBV19 to TRBJ2-5; D gene unclear. V lost 3 bases and J 5 bases, leaving 13 bases between the germline ends. The CDR3 is 14 residues long. Germline V gene sequence: CDR1 LNHDA, CDR2 SQIVND (reference sequence). In nucleotides, the CDR3 is TGTGCCAGTAGTATCGTACCGCCGGGCGAGACCCAGTACTTC. Protein product: CASSIVPPGETQYF.

The rearrangement uses TRBV11-1 and TRBJ2-2; D remains unclear. Trimming took 0 bases from V and 4 from J, leaving 3 bases between them. This CDR3 has 13 amino acids. Germline loops: CDR1 SGHAT, CDR2 FQDESV (reference sequence). The CDR3 reads CASSLAITGELFF. CDR3 bases: TGTGCCAGCAGCTTAGCAATCACCGGGGAGCTGTTTTTT.

The chain couples TRBV5-1 to TRBJ2-7, with D maybe TRBD1 (6 bases). Germline CDR1 SGHRS, CDR2 YFSETQ. The ends were cut back, 4 bases at V and 0 bases at J, with 14 bases in the middle. This CDR3 spans 15 amino acids. The CDR3 nucleotides are TGCGCCAGCAGCCGAACGACAGGTGGCTCCTACGAGCAGTACTTC. It is translated as CASSRTTGGSYEQYF.

On this clone itself: At the DNA level, this CDR3 is encoded by other sequences in the same sample as well. The J gene is TRBJ1-5, the V gene TRBV2; TRBD1 matches at 10 bases. J lost 4 bases, V lost 4 bases, and 1 base had no gene match. CDR1 and CDR2 from the germline V gene are SNHLY and FYNNEI. The CDR3 has 14 residues. The CDR3 is CASSGTGGNQPQHF. CDR3 DNA: TGTGCCAGCAGTGGGACAGGGGGGAATCAGCCCCAGCATTTT.

V and J are TRBV7-9 and TRBJ2-1, with 13 nucleotides matching TRBD2. The V segment lost 3 bases and the J segment 9 bases; nucleotides outside the gene matches: 11. Germline V gene sequence: CDR1 SEHNR, CDR2 FQNEAQ (reference sequence). The CDR3 has 17 amino acids. CDR3 DNA sequence: TGTGCCAGCAGCTTGGGGACTAGCGGGAAGAAGGCGGGTGAGCAGTTCTTC. It yields the protein CASSLGTSGKKAGEQFF.

The gene calls are TRBV6-1 and TRBJ1-4, with D unresolved. The CDR3 spans 13 residues. Germline CDR1 MNHNS, CDR2 SASEGT. Trimming took off 2 bases at V and 5 bases at J, with 6 bases between the two ends. The CDR3: CASSEQINEKLFF. DNA of the CDR3: TGTGCCAGCAGTGAACAAATAAATGAAAAACTGTTTTTT.

The chain links TRBV5-1 to TRBJ1-2, with TRBD1 matching 9 bases. J gave up 13 bases and V 0 bases, and 13 bases lay outside the gene matches. CDR1 is SGHRS, CDR2 YFSETQ, per germline. The CDR3 extends over 15 amino acids. Written as DNA, the CDR3 is TGCGCCAGCAGCTTGGGGGACAGGGCGGACCGAAGGTGCACCTTC. Translated, it gives CASSLGDRADRRCTF. The variable domain in full, with the rest retrieved from reference TRBV5-1 and TRBJ1-2, is KAGVTQTPRYLIKTRGQQVTLSCSPISGHRSVSWYQQTPGQGLQFLFEYFSETQRNKGNFPGRFSGRQFSNSRSEMNVSTLELGDSALYLCASSLGDRADRRCTFGSGTRLTVV.

The CDR3, as DNA: TGTGCCAGCAGTTATGGACTAGTAAGTGTCTACGAGCAGTACTTC. This translates into CASSYGLVSVYEQYF. The chain is built from TRBV6-6 and TRBJ2-7, with 7 bases lining up with TRBD2. Germline assignment: CDR1 MNHNY and CDR2 SVGAGI (reference sequence). The CDR3 consists of 15 residues. V trimming: 3 bases; J trimming: 3 bases; junction bases outside the gene matches: 8.

The chain combines TRBV5-6 with TRBJ2-7; 7 bases fit TRBD2. The germline V gene encodes CDR1 SGHDT and CDR2 YYEEEE. V shed 5 bases, J shed 0 bases, and the junction held 8 bases outside the gene matches. This CDR3 is 15 amino acids long. The CDR3 here is CASRLGDYDSYEQYF. The CDR3 DNA reads as TGTGCCAGCAGACTCGGGGACTACGACTCCTACGAGCAGTACTTC.

The V call is TRBV2, the J call TRBJ1-4; D is ambiguous. Germline values: CDR1 SNHLY, CDR2 FYNNEI. The CDR3 covers 14 residues. V lost 6 bases to trimming and J lost 1 base, with 9 bases between them. Here the CDR3 reads CASRVSVTNEKLFF. The CDR3, as DNA: TGTGCCAGCAGGGTGTCGGTAACTAATGAAAAACTGTTTTTT. The full variable domain, completed using reference TRBV2 and TRBJ1-4, is EPEVTQTPSHQVTQMGQEVILRCVPISNHLYFYWYRQILGQKVEFLVSFYNNEISEKSEIFDDQFSVERPDGSNFTLKIRSTKLEDSAMYFCASRVSVTNEKLFFGSGTQLSVL.

This clone turned up a few times. This chain links TRBV6-6 with TRBJ1-3, with no clear D. Trimming removed 8 bases at V and 2 bases at J, with 13 bases between. Germline CDR1 MNHNY, CDR2 SVGAGI (reference sequence). CDR3 length: 14 amino acids. The CDR3 region has the DNA TGTGCCAGCCTAATCTCGGCCGCTGGAAACACCATATATTTT. Translation: CASLISAAGNTIYF.

The V call is TRBV5-1, the J call TRBJ2-3, with 8 bases fitting TRBD2. CDR1 and CDR2 from the germline V gene are SGHRS and YFSETQ. The V gene end was trimmed by 2 bases and the J gene end by 6 bases; junction bases not matched to a gene: 5. CDR3 length: 14 residues. CDR3 amino acids: CASSLIAGTDTQYF. CDR3 nucleotide sequence: TGCGCCAGCAGCTTAATAGCGGGAACCGATACGCAGTATTTT.

This sequence joins TRBV5-1 and TRBJ2-3; TRBD2 matches 11 bases. The CDR3 sequence is 15 residues long. CDR1 is SGHRS and CDR2 is YFSETQ in the germline V gene. The V gene end was trimmed by 4 bases and the J gene end by 0 bases; junction bases not matched to a gene: 1. The CDR3 spells CASSRTSGSTDTQYF. The DNA for the CDR3 is TGCGCCAGCAGCCGGACTAGCGGGAGCACAGATACGCAGTATTTT.

The J gene is TRBJ1-3, the V gene TRBV5-1; 7 bases agree with TRBD1. CDR1 SGHRS and CDR2 YFSETQ come from the germline V gene. The V segment lost 4 bases and the J segment 1 base; nucleotides outside the gene matches: 14. CDR3 length: 18 residues. CDR3: CASSPEGARGYSGNTIYF. The CDR3, as DNA: TGCGCCAGCAGCCCGGAGGGGGCGCGAGGTTATTCTGGAAACACCATATATTTT.

The chain combines TRBV19 with TRBJ2-5; the D is unclear. Looked up from germline, CDR1 is LNHDA and CDR2 is SQIVND (reference sequence). The CDR3 has 13 amino acids. V lost 5 bases to trimming and J lost 7 bases, with 14 bases between them. The CDR3 bases are TGTGCCAGTAGTGAGACTTCCTCAAGGACCCAGTACTTC. This translates into CASSETSSRTQYF.

The CDR3: CASRESGTNNQPQHF. CDR3 coding DNA: TGTGCCAGCAGGGAATCCGGGACAAATAATCAGCCCCAGCATTTT. The chain carries TRBV6-1 and TRBJ1-5, with a possible D match to TRBD1 (6 bases). The CDR3 is 15 amino acids. Germline CDR1 MNHNS, CDR2 SASEGT. V lost 6 bases and J lost 4, with 16 bases in between.

This clone was recorded once. The V call is TRBV2, the J call TRBJ2-1; TRBD1 might be the D (5 bases). This CDR3 has 15 amino acids. CDR1 SNHLY and CDR2 FYNNEI come from the germline V gene. The germline V and J ends were trimmed by 2 bases and 2 bases, with 10 bases remaining between them. The CDR3 protein is CASSESRVTYNEQFF. For the CDR3, the DNA is TGTGCCAGCAGTGAAAGCAGGGTCACCTACAATGAGCAGTTCTTC.

The chain uses TRBV5-1 and TRBJ2-2; D remains ambiguous. The germline V and J ends were trimmed by 4 bases and 1 base, with 8 bases remaining between them. Germline CDR1 SGHRS, CDR2 YFSETQ. The CDR3 extends over 14 amino acids. The DNA for the CDR3 is TGCGCCAGCAGCACCTCCAAGAACACCGGGGAGCTGTTTTTT. Its translation is CASSTSKNTGELFF. The full variable domain, with the rest looked up from reference TRBV5-1 and TRBJ2-2, is KAGVTQTPRYLIKTRGQQVTLSCSPISGHRSVSWYQQTPGQGLQFLFEYFSETQRNKGNFPGRFSGRQFSNSRSEMNVSTLELGDSALYLCASSTSKNTGELFFGEGSRLTVL.

The CDR3 DNA reads as TGTGCCAGCAGCGCCAGAGCTCACCGCTCTGGAAACACCATATATTTT. It translates to CASSARAHRSGNTIYF. The rearrangement uses TRBV7-9 and TRBJ1-3; no firm D call. Germline V CDR1 and CDR2: SEHNR, FQNEAQ (reference sequence). V lost 5 bases, J lost 0 bases, and 14 bases lay in between. The CDR3 runs to 16 residues.

The chain is built from TRBV19 and TRBJ2-2; the match to TRBD1 covers 10 bases. V dropped 4 bases and J dropped 4; count of bases not matched to a gene: 3. The CDR3 is 15 residues long. Germline CDR1 reads LNHDA; CDR2 reads SQIVND (reference sequence). The CDR3: CASSTGQGGTGELFF. CDR3 sequence (DNA): TGTGCCAGTAGTACCGGACAGGGGGGCACCGGGGAGCTGTTTTTT.

The chain joins TRBV28 to TRBJ2-7; a weak D match, TRBD2 (5 bases). Per germline, CDR1 MDHEN and CDR2 SYDVKM. The V and J ends lost 0 bases and 4 bases respectively, with 19 bases between them. The CDR3 is 17 residues long. The CDR3 loop reads CASSLWRGPKLDYEQYF. The CDR3 DNA reads as TGTGCCAGCAGTTTATGGAGAGGACCGAAACTAGATTACGAGCAGTACTTC. The variable domain in full, with the rest retrieved from reference TRBV28 and TRBJ2-7, is DVKVTQSSRYLVKRTGEKVFLECVQDMDHENMFWYRQDPGLGLRLIYFSYDVKMKEKGDIPEGYSVSREKKERFSLILESASTNQTSMYLCASSLWRGPKLDYEQYFGPGTRLTVT.

This chain uses TRBV19 with TRBJ1-1, with a weak D call TRBD1 (5 bases). The CDR3 contains 16 residues. CDR1 and CDR2 (germline): LNHDA, SQIVND (reference sequence). V lost 3 bases and J lost 2, with 16 bases in between. CDR3 region: CASSIWGGLENTEAFF. DNA of the CDR3: TGTGCCAGTAGTATCTGGGGGGGGTTGGAAAACACTGAAGCTTTCTTT.

CDR3 residues: CASSPRRAGGSYNEQFF. The CDR3 region has the DNA TGTGCCAGTAGTCCCCGTCGAGCGGGGGGCTCCTACAATGAGCAGTTCTTC. The V and J genes are TRBV19 and TRBJ2-1; the match to TRBD2 covers 9 bases. Germline trimming cut 5 bases from V and 0 bases from J; bases unmatched to any gene: 8. The V gene's germline CDR1 is LNHDA and CDR2 SQIVND (reference sequence). The CDR3 loop spans 17 amino acids.

The rearrangement joins TRBV28 to TRBJ2-2, with D perhaps TRBD1 or TRBD2 (5 bases each). This CDR3 contains 16 residues. V was trimmed by 2 bases and J by 7 bases, leaving 17 bases between them. Germline CDR1 and CDR2: MDHEN and SYDVKM. CDR3 DNA: TGTGCCAGCAGTTTAGGGAGTAGCAGGGAACACGGGGAGCTGTTTTTT. Translating it yields CASSLGSSREHGELFF.